The 7 T cell receptor beta chains given below trace back to one sample, sequenced in a study of T cell responses to AZD1222 COVID-19 vaccine (dated by TCRdb to the early 2020s). In the paper's terms, the time point label means: baseline before first vaccination. Receptors were amplified or captured by the immunoSEQ multiplex PCR assay. The immuneACCESS repertoire file appears here via TCRdb, limited to in-frame rearrangements. These files lack a portion of the clones; in checked studies, under half of the deficit traces to unresolved V genes, and the cause of the others is not known. For this sample there are 150,000 to 200,000 clones; more than 85% appear just once. About 4.5% of the sample lies in the top ten. This material consisted of peripheral blood, taken on day 0 of AZD1222 vaccination. All receptors come from an adult in good health.

This clone was observed once. This chain joins TRBV7-2 and TRBJ2-7, with D hard to call. With 1 base removed from V and 6 bases from J, the gap between germline ends came to 7 bases. CDR1 SGHTA and CDR2 FQGNSA come from the germline V gene. This CDR3 is built from 12 residues. CDR3: CASSLERIEQYF. The CDR3 DNA is TGTGCCAGCAGCTTAGAGCGTATCGAGCAGTACTTC.

V usage is TRBV6-7 and J usage is TRBJ2-7; tentative D call: TRBD1 (5 bases). TRBV6-7 is designated an ORF whose function remains uncertain. The CDR3 length is 14 residues. V lost 6 bases and J lost 2, with 14 bases in between. As DNA, the CDR3 is TGTGCCAGCAGACCAGGACATCCGACCTACGAGCAGTACTTC. Protein: CASRPGHPTYEQYF.

This chain connects TRBV5-4 to TRBJ1-4, with 7 bases lining up with TRBD1. This CDR3 is built from 15 residues. The germline CDR1 and CDR2 sequences are SGHNT and YYREEE (reference sequence). V lost 1 base and J lost 5; bases outside the gene matches: 5. The CDR3, as DNA: TGTGCCAGCAGCTTGTCGACAGGGATAAATGAAAAACTGTTTTTT. It translates to CASSLSTGINEKLFF.

The rearrangement uses TRBV7-2 and TRBJ2-1; 10 positions agree with TRBD2. The CDR3 sequence is 15 residues long. The germline V gene has CDR1 SGHTA and CDR2 FQGNSA. The trim removed 3 bases at V and 9 bases at J, leaving 8 bases unmatched. The CDR3 bases are TGTGCCAGCAGCTTCCGGGTAGCGGGAGGCCTTGAGCAGTTCTTC. Translated, it gives CASSFRVAGGLEQFF.

The rearrangement uses TRBV12-3 or TRBV12-4 and TRBJ2-3, with D perhaps TRBD1 or TRBD2 (5 bases each). V shed 5 bases and J shed 8 bases, with 14 bases lying between them. The CDR3 spans 13 residues. For the CDR3, the DNA is TGTGCCAGCAGTCCCGTCCGGGACCGTACGCAGTATTTT. Amino acids: CASSPVRDRTQYF.

V and J are TRBV9 and TRBJ2-1; tentative D call: TRBD1 (7 bases). Germline lookup yields CDR1 SGDLS and CDR2 YYNGEE. V was shortened by 4 bases and J by 5 bases, with 13 bases between the two germline ends. The length of the CDR3 is 14 residues. In nucleotides, the CDR3 is TGTGCCAGCAGCCCCGCGGGACAGAACAATGAGCAGTTCTTC. Residues: CASSPAGQNNEQFF.

This chain's CDR3 is CASSQDSRTFHTGELFF. DNA of the CDR3: TGTGCCAGCAGCCAAGATAGTAGGACTTTTCACACCGGGGAGCTGTTTTTT. The chain recombines TRBV3-1 (or the pseudogene TRBV3-2) with TRBJ2-2, with D maybe TRBD2 (5 bases). Looked up from germline, CDR1 is LGHDT and CDR2 is YNNKEL (reference sequence). V gave up 0 bases and J gave up 3 bases, with 14 bases separating them. This CDR3 region has 17 residues.